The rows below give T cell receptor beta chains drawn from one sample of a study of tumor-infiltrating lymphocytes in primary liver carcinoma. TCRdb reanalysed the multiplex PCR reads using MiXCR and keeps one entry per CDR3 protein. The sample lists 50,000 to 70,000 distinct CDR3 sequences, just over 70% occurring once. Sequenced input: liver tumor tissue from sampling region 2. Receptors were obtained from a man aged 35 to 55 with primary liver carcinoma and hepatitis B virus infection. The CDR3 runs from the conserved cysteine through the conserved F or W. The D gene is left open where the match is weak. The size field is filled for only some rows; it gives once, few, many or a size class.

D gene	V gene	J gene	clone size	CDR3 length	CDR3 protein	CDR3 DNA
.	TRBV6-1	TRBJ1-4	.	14	CTISIMDTNEKLFF	TGTACCATCAGTATAATGGACACTAATGAAAAACTGTTTTTT
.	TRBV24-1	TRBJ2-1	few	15	CATSDLLAPYNEQFF	TGTGCCACCAGTGATTTGCTAGCACCTTACAATGAGCAGTTCTTC
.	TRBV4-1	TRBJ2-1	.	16	CTSSTPPASIYNEQFF	TGCACCAGCAGCACTCCGCCCGCTTCGATTTACAATGAGCAGTTCTTC
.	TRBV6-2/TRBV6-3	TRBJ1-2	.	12	CASSGDGYGYTF	TGTGCTAGCAGTGGAGACGGCTATGGCTACACCTTC
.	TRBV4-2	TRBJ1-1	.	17	CASSHDYGRGFWTEAFF	TGTGCCAGCAGCCATGATTACGGACGGGGTTTTTGGACTGAAGCTTTCTTT
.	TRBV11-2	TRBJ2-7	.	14	CTSSLTDRAYEQYF	TGTACCAGCAGCTTAACCGACAGAGCCTACGAGCAGTACTTC
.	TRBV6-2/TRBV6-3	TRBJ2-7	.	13	CANSTTGWYEQYF	TGTGCGAACAGCACTACAGGGTGGTACGAGCAGTACTTC
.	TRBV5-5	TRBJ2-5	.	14	CTSSNPNGKETQYF	TGTACCAGCAGCAATCCCAACGGCAAAGAGACCCAATACTTC
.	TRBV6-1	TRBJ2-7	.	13	CASSENKENELYF	TGTGCCAGCAGTGAAAACAAGGAAAACGAGCTGTACTTC
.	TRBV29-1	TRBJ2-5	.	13	CSAGGHRAETQYF	TGCAGCGCCGGGGGCCATCGGGCGGAGACCCAGTATTTC
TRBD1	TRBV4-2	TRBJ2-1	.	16	CACSHAGGQGNNEQLF	TGTGCCTGCAGCCACGCCGGGGGACAGGGGAACAATGAGCAGTTATTC
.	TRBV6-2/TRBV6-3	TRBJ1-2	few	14	CASSASTGLGGYTF	TGTGCCAGCAGTGCCTCGACAGGCCTGGGGGGCTACACCTTC
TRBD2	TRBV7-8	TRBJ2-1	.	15	CASSKRGLADNEQFF	TGTGCCAGCAGCAAAAGAGGACTAGCGGACAATGAGCAGTTCTTC
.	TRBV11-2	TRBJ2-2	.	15	CARSFGGSNTGKLFF	TGTGCCCGCAGCTTTGGGGGATCGAACACCGGGAAGCTGTTTTTT
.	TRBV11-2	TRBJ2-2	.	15	CASKFAGSNTGELFF	TGTGCCAGCAAATTTGCGGGATCGAACACAGGGGAGCTGTTTTTT
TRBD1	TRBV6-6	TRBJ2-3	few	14	CASRSTGGGDTQYF	TGTGCCAGCAGGTCTACAGGGGGTGGAGATACGCAGTATTTT
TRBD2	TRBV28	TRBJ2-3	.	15	CASSLVGLVTDTQYF	TGTGCCAGCAGTTTGGTGGGACTAGTCACAGATACGCAGTATTTT
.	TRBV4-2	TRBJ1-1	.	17	CASSQDYGQSSWTEAFF	TGTGCCAGCAGCCAAGATTACGGACAGAGCTCTTGGACTGAAGCTTTCTTT
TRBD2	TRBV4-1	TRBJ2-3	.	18	CAISKTIALAGITDTQYF	TGCGCCATCAGCAAGACCATTGCCCTAGCGGGAATCACCGATACGCAGTATTTT
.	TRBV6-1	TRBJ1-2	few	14	CASSEIRDNYGYTF	TGTGCCAGCAGTGAAATTCGGGATAACTATGGCTACACCTTC
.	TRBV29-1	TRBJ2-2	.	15	CSVVVGIVNTGEMFF	TGCAGCGTTGTAGTGGGAATCGTGAACACCGGGGAGATGTTTTTT
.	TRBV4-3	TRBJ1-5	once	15	CTSSQDGFGPQPQHF	TGCACCAGCAGCCAAGATGGGTTTGGTCCTCAGCCCCAGCATTTT
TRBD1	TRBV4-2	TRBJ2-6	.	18	CASSQETGGITRANVLTF	TGCGCCAGCAGCCAAGAGACAGGGGGCATTACCAGGGCCAACGTCTTGACTTTC
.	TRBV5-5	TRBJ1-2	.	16	CASNSAGGAPGYGYTF	TGTGCCAGCAACTCGGCTGGGGGAGCACCGGGCTATGGCTACACCTTC
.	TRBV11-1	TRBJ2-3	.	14	CASSFGTSIDTQYF	TGTGCCAGCAGCTTTGGAACTAGCATAGATACGCAGTATTTT
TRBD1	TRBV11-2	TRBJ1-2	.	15	CASRLGGTALGGYTF	TGTGCCAGCAGATTAGGAGGGACAGCCCTAGGAGGCTACACTTTC
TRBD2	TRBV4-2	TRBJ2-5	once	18	CANSQDLMGGPTLDTQCF	TGTGCCAACAGCCAAGATCTGATGGGAGGGCCGACTTTAGATACCCAGTGCTTC
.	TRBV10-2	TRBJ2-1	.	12	CSTSFGMDEQFF	TGCTCCACCTCGTTTGGGATGGATGAGCAGTTCTTC
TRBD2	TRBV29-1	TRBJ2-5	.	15	CSIRTSGSWEETQYF	TGCAGCATTCGGACTAGCGGGAGTTGGGAAGAGACCCAGTACTTC
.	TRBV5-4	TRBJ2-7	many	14	CASSLDPGYREQYF	TGTGCCAGCAGCTTGGATCCGGGATACCGCGAGCAGTACTTC
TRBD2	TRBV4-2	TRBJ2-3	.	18	CTSSRVALLAGATDTQYF	TGTACCAGCAGCCGAGTGGCGCTTCTAGCGGGAGCGACAGATACGCAGTATTTC
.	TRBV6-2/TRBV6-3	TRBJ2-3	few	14	CASSHRVGGDTQYF	TGTGCCAGCAGCCACAGGGTAGGGGGTGATACGCAGTATTTT
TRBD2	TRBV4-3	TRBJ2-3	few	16	CASRRGSGAPLDTQYF	TGCGCCAGCCGACGGGGTAGCGGGGCTCCTCTAGATACGCAGTATTTT
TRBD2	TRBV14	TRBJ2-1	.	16	CASSTVAGWVDNEQFF	TGTGCCAGCAGTACCGTAGCGGGGTGGGTAGACAATGAGCAGTTCTTC
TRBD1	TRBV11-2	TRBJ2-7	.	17	CASNLDVRGQGSYEQHF	TGTGCCAGCAACTTAGATGTAAGGGGACAGGGGTCCTACGAGCAGCACTTC
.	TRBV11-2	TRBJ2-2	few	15	CASSFAGSNTGGPFF	TGTGCCAGTAGCTTTGCGGGATCGAACACCGGGGGGCCGTTTTTT
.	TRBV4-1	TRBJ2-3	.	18	CARSLTIALARVTDTQYF	TGCGCCAGGAGCCTGACCATTGCCCTAGCGCGAGTCACCGATACGCAGTATTTT
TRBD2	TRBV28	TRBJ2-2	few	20	CASSSRGGAGTSKNTGELFF	TGTGCCAGCAGTTCAAGAGGGGGGGCCGGGACTAGCAAGAACACCGGGGAGCTGTTTTTT
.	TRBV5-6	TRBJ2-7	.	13	CASSMATGFWHYF	TGTGCCAGCAGCATGGCAACCGGGTTTTGGCACTACTTC
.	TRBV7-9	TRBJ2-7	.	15	CASSCAGALNYEQYF	TGTGCCAGCAGCTGCGCGGGCGCGCTTAACTACGAGCAGTACTTC
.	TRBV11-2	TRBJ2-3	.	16	CASSLGRATGTDPQYF	TGTGCCAGCAGCTTAGGGAGGGCCACGGGCACAGATCCGCAATATTTT
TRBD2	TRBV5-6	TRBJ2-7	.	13	CTSSTGTSWEQYF	TGTACCAGCAGCACAGGGACTAGCTGGGAGCAGTACTTC
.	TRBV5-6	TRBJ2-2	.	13	CVSSSRNTGELFF	TGTGTCAGCAGCTCGCGGAACACCGGGGAGCTGTTTTTT
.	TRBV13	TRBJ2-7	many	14	CASSLQLRNPEQYF	TGTGCCAGCAGCTTACAGCTCCGGAACCCCGAGCAGTACTTC
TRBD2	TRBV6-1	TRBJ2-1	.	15	CTSSEEAGGCNEQFF	TGTACCAGCAGTGAAGAAGCGGGAGGATGCAATGAGCAGTTCTTC
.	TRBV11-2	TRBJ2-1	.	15	CASSLNGGWYNEQFF	TGTGCCAGCAGCTTAAATGGTGGGTGGTACAATGAGCAGTTCTTC
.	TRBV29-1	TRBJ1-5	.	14	CSVRAGDFNKPQHF	TGCAGCGTGAGAGCCGGGGATTTCAATAAGCCCCAGCATTTT
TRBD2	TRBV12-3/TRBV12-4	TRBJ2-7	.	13	CASSPLDGGEQYF	TGTGCCAGCAGTCCATTAGACGGGGGGGAGCAGTACTTC